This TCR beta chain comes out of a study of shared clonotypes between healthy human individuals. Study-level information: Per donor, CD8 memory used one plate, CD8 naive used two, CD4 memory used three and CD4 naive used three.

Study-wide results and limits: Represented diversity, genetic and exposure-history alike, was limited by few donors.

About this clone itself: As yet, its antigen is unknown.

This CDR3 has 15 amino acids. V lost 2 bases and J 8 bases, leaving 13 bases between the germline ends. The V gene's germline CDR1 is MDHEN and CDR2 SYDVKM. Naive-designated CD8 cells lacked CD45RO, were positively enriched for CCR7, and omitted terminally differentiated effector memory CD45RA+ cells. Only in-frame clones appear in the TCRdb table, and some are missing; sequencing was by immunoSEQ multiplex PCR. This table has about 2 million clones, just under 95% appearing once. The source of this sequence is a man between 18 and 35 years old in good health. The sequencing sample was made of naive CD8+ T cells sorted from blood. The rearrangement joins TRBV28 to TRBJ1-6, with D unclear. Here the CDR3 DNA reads TGTGCCAGCAGTTTAATTTCCCAGAGGGATTCACCCCTCCACTTT. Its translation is CASSLISQRDSPLHF.